This TCR beta chain was sequenced in a study of Ad26.COV2.S vaccination and SARS-CoV-2 variants. Treatment noted: 15 to 20 received Ad26.COV2.S at low or high dose, single or two shots; a few received placebo; per-sample allocation not given. All samples were drawn on day 63, counting from the first vaccine or placebo injection. This CDR3 is built from 13 residues. The germline V and J ends were trimmed by 2 bases and 4 bases, with 8 bases remaining between them. CDR1 MNHNY and CDR2 SVGAGI come from the germline V gene (reference sequence). Assay used: immunoSEQ multiplex PCR; TCRdb lists only in-frame clones, some missing. Found here are 300,000 to 350,000 clones, about 88% of them singletons; the top ten hold about 10%.

The gene calls are TRBV6-6 and TRBJ1-1; TRBD1 might be the D (5 bases). Sample: peripheral blood, taken in a trial of Ad26.COV2.S vaccine versus placebo. The source of this sequence is a person aged 18-65 years who received the Ad26.COV2.S COVID-19 vaccine or a placebo. CDR3 DNA: TGTGCCAGCAGTTACGGGGCGGCCACTGAAGCTTTCTTT. Encoded protein: CASSYGAATEAFF.